Below, one T cell receptor (beta chain) is given with its context. As yet, its antigen is unknown. Germline CDR1 MNHEY, CDR2 SVGEGT. The V end was cut by 0 bases, the J end by 3 bases, with 8 bases between. This CDR3 has 14 residues. The source of the sample is a study of post-analysis software for immune sequencing data. Built from TCR beta cDNA, the libraries had unique molecular identifiers in them. The yield from around 1 to 10 million T cells was 500,000 or so cDNA molecules in total. TCRdb analysed the PCR reads with MiXCR anew, one entry per CDR3 protein. The sample records hundreds of thousands of distinct CDR3 sequences, 55% to 60% being singletons. Study observations and caveats: Multiple sclerosis patients showed significantly lower normalized Chao1 diversity than controls did. Batch-mates among the samples co-clustered strongly by F measure. Elevated frequency relative to controls characterized 4 or 5 TRBV segments in patients, TRBV5-6, TRBV5-1 and TRBV20-1 among them.

The TCR sequence derives from a girl aged 2-9 years with multiple sclerosis. V and J are TRBV6-2 or TRBV6-3 and TRBJ1-2; D uncertain. Material: blood. The CDR3 region is CASSYSPRYYGYTF. DNA of the CDR3: TGTGCCAGCAGTTACTCTCCCAGATACTATGGCTACACCTTC.